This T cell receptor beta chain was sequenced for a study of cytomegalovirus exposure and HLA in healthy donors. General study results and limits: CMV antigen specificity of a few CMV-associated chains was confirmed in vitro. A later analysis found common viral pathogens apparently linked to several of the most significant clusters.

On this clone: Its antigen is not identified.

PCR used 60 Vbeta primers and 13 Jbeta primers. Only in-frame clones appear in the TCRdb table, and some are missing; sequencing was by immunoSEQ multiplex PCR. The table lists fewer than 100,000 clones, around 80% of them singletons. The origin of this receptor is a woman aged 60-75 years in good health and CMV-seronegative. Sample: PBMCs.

Here the CDR3 reads CAGEIGQGHGYTF. In nucleotides, the CDR3 is TGTGCGGGGGAAATAGGACAGGGCCATGGCTACACCTTC. The rearrangement links TRBV6-1 to TRBJ1-2, with 8 nucleotides matching TRBD1. The V gene's germline CDR1 is MNHNS and CDR2 SASEGT. CDR3 length: 13 amino acids.